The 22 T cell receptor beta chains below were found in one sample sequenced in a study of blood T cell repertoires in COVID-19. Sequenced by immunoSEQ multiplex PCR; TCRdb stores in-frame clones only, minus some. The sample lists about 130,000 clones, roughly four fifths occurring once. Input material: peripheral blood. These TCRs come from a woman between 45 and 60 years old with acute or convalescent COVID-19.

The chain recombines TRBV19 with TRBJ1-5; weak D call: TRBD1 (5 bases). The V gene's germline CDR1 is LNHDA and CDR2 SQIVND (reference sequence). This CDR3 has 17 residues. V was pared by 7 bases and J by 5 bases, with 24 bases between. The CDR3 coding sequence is TGTGCCAGTACCCTGGGGGGGTTCGTACCTTCCGATCAGCCCCAGCATTTT. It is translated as CASTLGGFVPSDQPQHF.

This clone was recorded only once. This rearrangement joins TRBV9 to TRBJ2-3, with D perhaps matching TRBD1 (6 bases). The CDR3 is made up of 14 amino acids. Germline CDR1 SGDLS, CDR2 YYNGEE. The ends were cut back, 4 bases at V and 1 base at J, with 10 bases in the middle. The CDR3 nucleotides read TGTGCCAGCAGCCCTCGGACAGGCACAGATACGCAGTATTTT. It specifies CASSPRTGTDTQYF.

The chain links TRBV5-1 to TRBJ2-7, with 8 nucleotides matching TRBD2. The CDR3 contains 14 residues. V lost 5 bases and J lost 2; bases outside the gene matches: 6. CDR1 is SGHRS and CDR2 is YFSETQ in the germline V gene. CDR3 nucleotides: TGCGCCAGCAGAGTAACTAGCGGACCCTACGAGCAGTACTTC. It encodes CASRVTSGPYEQYF.

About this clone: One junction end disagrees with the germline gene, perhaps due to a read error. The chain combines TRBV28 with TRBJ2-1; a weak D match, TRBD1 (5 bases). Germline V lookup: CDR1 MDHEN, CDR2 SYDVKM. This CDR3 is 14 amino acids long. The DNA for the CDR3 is TGTGCCAGCACCTTGGGTTCTGGGGCCCGGTTCCTGCTCTTC. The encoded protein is CASTLGSGARFLLF.

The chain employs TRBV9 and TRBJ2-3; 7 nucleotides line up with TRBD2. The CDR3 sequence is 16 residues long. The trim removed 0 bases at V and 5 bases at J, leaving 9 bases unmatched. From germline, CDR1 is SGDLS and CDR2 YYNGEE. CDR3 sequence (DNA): TGTGCCAGCAGCGTAGCTACGGGGACTAACGTAGATACGCAGTATTTT. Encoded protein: CASSVATGTNVDTQYF.

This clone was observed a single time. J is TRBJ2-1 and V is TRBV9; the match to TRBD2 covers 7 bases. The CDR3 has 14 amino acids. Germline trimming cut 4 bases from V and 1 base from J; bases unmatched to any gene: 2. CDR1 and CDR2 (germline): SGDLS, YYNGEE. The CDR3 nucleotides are TGTGCCAGCAGCCTGGGGGGGTCCTACAATGAGCAGTTCTTC. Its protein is CASSLGGSYNEQFF.

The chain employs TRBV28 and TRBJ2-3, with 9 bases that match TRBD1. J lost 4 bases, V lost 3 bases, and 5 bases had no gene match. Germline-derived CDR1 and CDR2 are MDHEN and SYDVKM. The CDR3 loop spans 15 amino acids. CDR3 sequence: CASSFGTGFADTQYF. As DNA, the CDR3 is TGTGCCAGCAGTTTCGGGACAGGGTTCGCAGATACGCAGTATTTT.

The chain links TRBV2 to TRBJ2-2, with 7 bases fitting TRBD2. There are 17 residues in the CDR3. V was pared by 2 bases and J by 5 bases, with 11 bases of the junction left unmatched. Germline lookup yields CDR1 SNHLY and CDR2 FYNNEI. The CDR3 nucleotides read TGTGCCAGCAGTGAATATCGGGCGGGAGCTGGTACCGGGGAGCTGTTTTTT. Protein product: CASSEYRAGAGTGELFF.

As DNA, the CDR3 is TGTGCCAGCAGCCAAGAGGGCCCCAACATTCAGTACTTC. Its protein product is CASSQEGPNIQYF. This chain connects TRBV3-1 (or the pseudogene TRBV3-2) to TRBJ2-4; D is unclear. The germline V gene has CDR1 LGHDT and CDR2 YNNKEL (reference sequence). Trimming shortened V by 0 bases and J by 7 bases, and 7 bases separated the two germline ends. The CDR3 loop spans 13 amino acids.

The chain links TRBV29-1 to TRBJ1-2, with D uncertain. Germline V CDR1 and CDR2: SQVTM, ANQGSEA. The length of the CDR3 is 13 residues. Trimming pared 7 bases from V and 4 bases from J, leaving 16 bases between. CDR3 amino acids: CSGSTTIGYGYTF. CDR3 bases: TGCAGCGGTTCGACAACCATAGGCTATGGCTACACCTTC.

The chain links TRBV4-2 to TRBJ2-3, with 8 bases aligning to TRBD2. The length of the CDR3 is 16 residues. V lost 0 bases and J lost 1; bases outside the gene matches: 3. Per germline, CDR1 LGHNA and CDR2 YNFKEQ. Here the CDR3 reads CASSQETSEGTDTQYF. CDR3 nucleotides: TGTGCCAGCAGCCAAGAGACTAGCGAAGGCACAGATACGCAGTATTTT.

The CDR3: CASSPSGAGVSYEQYF. CDR3 DNA sequence: TGTGCCAGCAGCCCTAGTGGAGCGGGAGTAAGTTACGAGCAGTACTTC. The rearrangement uses TRBV9 and TRBJ2-7; 8 positions agree with TRBD2. CDR1 is SGDLS and CDR2 is YYNGEE in the germline V gene. The CDR3 runs to 16 residues. J lost 4 bases, V lost 4 bases, and 13 bases had no gene match.

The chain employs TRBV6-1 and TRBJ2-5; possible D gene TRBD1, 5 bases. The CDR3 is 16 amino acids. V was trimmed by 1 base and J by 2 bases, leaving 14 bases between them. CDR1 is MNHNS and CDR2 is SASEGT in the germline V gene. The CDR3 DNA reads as TGTGCCAGCAGTGAAGGAGTGCAGGGCCTACAAGAGACCCAGTACTTC. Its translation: CASSEGVQGLQETQYF.

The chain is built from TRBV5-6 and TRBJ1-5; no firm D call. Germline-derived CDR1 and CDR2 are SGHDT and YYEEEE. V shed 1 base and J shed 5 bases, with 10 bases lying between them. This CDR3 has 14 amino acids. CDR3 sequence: CASSLSGRDQPQHF. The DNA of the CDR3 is TGTGCCAGCAGCTTGTCTGGGCGGGATCAGCCCCAGCATTTT.

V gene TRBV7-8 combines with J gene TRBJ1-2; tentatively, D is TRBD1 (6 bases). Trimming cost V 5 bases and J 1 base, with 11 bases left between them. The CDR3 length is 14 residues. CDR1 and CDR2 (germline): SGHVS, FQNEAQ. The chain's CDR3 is CASSKDRINYGYTF. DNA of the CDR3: TGTGCCAGCAGCAAGGACAGAATTAACTATGGCTACACCTTC.

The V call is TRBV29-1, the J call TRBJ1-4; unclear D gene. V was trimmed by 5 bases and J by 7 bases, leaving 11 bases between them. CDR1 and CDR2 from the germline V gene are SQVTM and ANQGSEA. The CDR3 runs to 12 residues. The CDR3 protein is CSVFSEGEKLFF. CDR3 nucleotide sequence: TGCAGCGTTTTCTCGGAGGGTGAAAAACTGTTTTTT. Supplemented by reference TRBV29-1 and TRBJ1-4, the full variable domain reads SAVISQKPSRDICQRGTSLTIQCQVDSQVTMMFWYRQQPGQSLTLIATANQGSEATYESGFVIDKFPISRPNLTFSTLTVSNMSPEDSSIYLCSVFSEGEKLFFGSGTQLSVL.

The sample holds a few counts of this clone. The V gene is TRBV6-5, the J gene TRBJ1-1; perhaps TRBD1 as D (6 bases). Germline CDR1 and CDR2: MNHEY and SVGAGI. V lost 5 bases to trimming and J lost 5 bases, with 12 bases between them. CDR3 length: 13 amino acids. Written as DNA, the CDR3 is TGTGCCAGCAGTAGGGGGAAGGCGACTGAAGCTTTCTTT. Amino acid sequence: CASSRGKATEAFF.

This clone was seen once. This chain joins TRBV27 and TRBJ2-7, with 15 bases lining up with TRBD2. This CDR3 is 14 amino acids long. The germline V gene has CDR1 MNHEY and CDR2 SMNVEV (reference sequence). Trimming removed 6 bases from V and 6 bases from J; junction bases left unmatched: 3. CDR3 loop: CASRPGLAGGEQYF. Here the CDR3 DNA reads TGTGCCAGCAGACCGGGACTAGCGGGAGGCGAGCAGTACTTC.

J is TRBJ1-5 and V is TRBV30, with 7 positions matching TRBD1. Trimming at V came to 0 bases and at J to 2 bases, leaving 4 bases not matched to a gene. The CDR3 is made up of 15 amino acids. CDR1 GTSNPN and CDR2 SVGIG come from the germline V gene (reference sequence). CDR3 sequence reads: CAWSVRGGGNQPQHF. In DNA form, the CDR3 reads TGTGCCTGGAGTGTCCGAGGGGGCGGCAATCAGCCCCAGCATTTT.

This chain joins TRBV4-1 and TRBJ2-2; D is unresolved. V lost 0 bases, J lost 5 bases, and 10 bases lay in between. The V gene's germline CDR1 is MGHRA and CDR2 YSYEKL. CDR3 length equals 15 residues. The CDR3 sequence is CASSQDFPQTGELFF. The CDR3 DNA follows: TGCGCCAGCAGCCAAGATTTCCCCCAGACCGGGGAGCTGTTTTTT.

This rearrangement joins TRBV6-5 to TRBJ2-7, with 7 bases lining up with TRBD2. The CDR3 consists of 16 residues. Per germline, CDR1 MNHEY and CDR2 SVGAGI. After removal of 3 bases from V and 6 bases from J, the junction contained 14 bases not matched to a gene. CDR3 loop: CASSYITGEGPCEQYF. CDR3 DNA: TGTGCCAGCAGTTATATCACCGGGGAGGGACCCTGCGAGCAGTACTTC.

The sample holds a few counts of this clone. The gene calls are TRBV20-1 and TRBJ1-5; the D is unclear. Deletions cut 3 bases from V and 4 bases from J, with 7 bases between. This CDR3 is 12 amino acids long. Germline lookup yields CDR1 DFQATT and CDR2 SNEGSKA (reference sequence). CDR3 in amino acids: CSASSFNQPQHF. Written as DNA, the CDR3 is TGCAGTGCTAGTTCCTTTAATCAGCCCCAGCATTTT.